Reported below is one TCR beta chain. Its antigen is unidentified. This entry comes from a study of CXCR3-negative and CXCR3-positive naive CD8 T cells. 5' RACE that incorporated UMI labels was used to prepare the TRB cDNA libraries. TCRdb re-analyzed the 5' RACE reads; it lists each CDR3 protein once, without DNA. In total, the table holds about 150,000 distinct CDR3 sequences. Study-level results: Researchers report that CXCR3-positive naive cells carry more hydrophobic TRB CDR3s than CXCR3-negative naive cells. Researchers reported similar TRBV-TRBJ usage in naive CXCR3-negative and CXCR3-positive cells, though memory differed.

Per the germline V gene, CDR1 is SEHNR and CDR2 is FQNEAQ (reference sequence). The CDR3 runs to 12 residues. The V and J genes are TRBV7-9 and TRBJ1-1. The sequence came from a human donor in good health. Some clones in this sample may be carry-over from other donors' samples. The sample comprised naive CXCR3+ CD8+ T cells from blood. Subset: CD45RO-CCR7+CD27+CD95- naive CD8+ T cells expressing CXCR3 (TNR3+). The CDR3 is CASSLGAAEAFF. Full variable domain (remainder filled in from reference TRBV7-9 and TRBJ1-1): DTGVSQNPRHKITKRGQNVTFRCDPISEHNRLYWYRQTLGQGPEFLTYFQNEAQLEKSRLLSDRFSAERPKGSFSTLEIQRTEQGDSAMYLCASSLGAAEAFFGQGTRLTVV.